This TCR beta chain was sequenced in a study of long-term antiretroviral therapy in people with HIV. Trimming shortened V by 2 bases and J by 3 bases, and 17 bases separated the two germline ends. This CDR3 contains 16 residues. From germline, CDR1 is MDHEN and CDR2 SYDVKM. With survey level as its setting, the immunoSEQ assay was v3.0. TCRdb's table, derived via immunoSEQ multiplex PCR, lists solely in-frame clones and lacks some. The sample consists of 25,000 to 30,000 clones, 65% to 85% of them appearing once. The receptor was derived from a man between 18 and 35 years old with HIV. The sample was unsorted PBMCs, taken 0.4 years after starting antiretroviral therapy. The gene calls are TRBV28 and TRBJ2-7, with a tentative D call TRBD2 (5 bases). The CDR3 DNA sequence: TGTGCCAGCAGTTTAAATCCGGGAACCAGAGACTACGAGCAGTACTTC. It encodes CASSLNPGTRDYEQYF.